The 15 T cell receptor beta chains below all came from one sample that was sequenced in a study of cytomegalovirus exposure and HLA in healthy donors (dated 2017 in TCRdb). The library was obtained by the immunoSEQ multiplex PCR assay. A mixture of 60 forward primers for TCR Vbeta segments and 13 reverse primers for TCR Jbeta segments was used in the multiplex PCR. TCRdb provides this immuneACCESS table in a form limited to in-frame rearrangements. Some clones are lacking; in checked studies, under half of them reflect an unresolved V gene, and why the rest are absent is not known. Here the sample has about 92,000 clones; 80% to 90% occur a single time. The ten biggest clones cover 4.5% to 7% of the sample. The sequenced sample consisted of PBMCs. These receptors were collected from a young woman in good health and CMV-seropositive.

The count of this clone is one. The V call is TRBV9, the J call TRBJ2-2, with TRBD1 identical over 7 bases. The CDR3 loop spans 15 amino acids. The germline CDR1 and CDR2 sequences are SGDLS and YYNGEE. With V trimmed by 1 base and J by 5 bases, 5 bases remained unmatched. The CDR3 loop reads CASSVKGAGTGELFF. DNA of the CDR3: TGTGCCAGCAGCGTAAAGGGGGCGGGTACCGGGGAGCTGTTTTTT.

The rearrangement uses TRBV28 and TRBJ1-4; 7 bases align to TRBD1. The trim removed 6 bases at V and 5 bases at J, leaving 15 bases unmatched. Germline CDR1 is MDHEN and CDR2 is SYDVKM. The CDR3 totals 17 residues. CDR3 bases: TGTGCCAGCAGCGATCGACAGGGTGGGGGTCGGAATGAAAAACTGTTTTTT. Its protein is CASSDRQGGGRNEKLFF.

This chain links TRBV7-9 with TRBJ1-1; a weak D match, TRBD1 (5 bases). The CDR3 consists of 13 residues. The V end lost 3 bases, the J end lost 1 base, and 6 bases lay between the germline ends. Per germline, CDR1 SEHNR and CDR2 FQNEAQ (reference sequence). Here the CDR3 reads CASSFTGNTEAFF. The CDR3 DNA follows: TGTGCCAGCAGCTTTACAGGGAACACTGAAGCTTTCTTT.

V and J are TRBV28 and TRBJ1-1; weak D call: TRBD1 (6 bases). Trimming left V 5 bases short and J 0 bases short, with 13 bases between. Germline-derived CDR1 and CDR2 are MDHEN and SYDVKM. The CDR3 extends over 15 amino acids. The CDR3 DNA is TGTGCCAGCAGTCTTCCACGGGACATGAACACTGAAGCTTTCTTT. Translated: CASSLPRDMNTEAFF.

The genes are TRBV19 and TRBJ2-7, with D possibly matching TRBD1 (5 bases). The CDR3 has 12 residues. Germline CDR1 LNHDA, CDR2 SQIVND (reference sequence). V shed 4 bases and J shed 3 bases, with 7 bases lying between them. The CDR3 bases are TGTGCCAGTAGTAAGACAGACTACGAGCAGTACTTC. It yields the protein CASSKTDYEQYF.

This clone has a single count. The V call is TRBV13, the J call TRBJ1-2; 9 positions match TRBD1. The CDR3 sequence is 17 residues long. V shed 5 bases, J shed 0 bases, and the junction held 10 bases outside the gene matches. Germline lookup yields CDR1 PRHDT and CDR2 FYEKMQ (reference sequence). Here the CDR3 reads CASSKNPRDRANYGYTF. CDR3 DNA sequence: TGTGCCAGCAGCAAGAACCCCCGGGACAGGGCTAACTATGGCTACACCTTC.

This chain links TRBV6-1 with TRBJ2-4, with 7 bases lining up with TRBD1. The germline V gene encodes CDR1 MNHNS and CDR2 SASEGT. V lost 6 bases and J lost 8; bases outside the gene matches: 13. CDR3 size: 15 residues. CDR3 region: CASSQKGDSGYIQYF. CDR3 nucleotides: TGTGCCAGCAGCCAGAAAGGGGACAGCGGATACATTCAGTACTTC.

The CDR3 region is CASSPRGTGGGSGGYTF. The CDR3 DNA is TGTGCCAGCTCACCACGAGGAACAGGGGGCGGGTCCGGCGGCTACACCTTC. This chain connects TRBV18 to TRBJ1-2; 9 nucleotides agree with TRBD1. The CDR3 loop spans 17 amino acids. Trimming at V came to 1 base and at J to 8 bases, leaving 14 bases not matched to a gene. CDR1 is KGHSH and CDR2 is LQKENI in the germline V gene.

The V gene is TRBV7-9, the J gene TRBJ2-1, with 8 bases lining up with TRBD2. There are 15 residues in the CDR3. The V segment lost 2 bases and the J segment 7 bases; nucleotides outside the gene matches: 7. Germline values: CDR1 SEHNR, CDR2 FQNEAQ (reference sequence). The CDR3 region is CASSLLRGGINEQFF. For the CDR3, the DNA is TGTGCCAGCAGCTTACTCCGGGGGGGCATTAATGAGCAGTTCTTC.

The CDR3 DNA reads as TGTGCCTGGAGTGTACCGGGGAGGGCCTTCGTTGAGCAGTTCTTC. This translates into CAWSVPGRAFVEQFF. The chain employs TRBV30 and TRBJ2-1, with 7 bases lining up with TRBD2. V shed 0 bases and J 9 bases; nucleotides not matched to a gene: 11. Germline CDR1 is GTSNPN and CDR2 is SVGIG (reference sequence). CDR3 size: 15 residues. The whole variable domain, remainder taken from reference TRBV30 and TRBJ2-1, is SQTIHQWPATLVQPVGSPLSLECTVEGTSNPNLYWYRQAAGRGLQLLFYSVGIGQISSEVPQNLSASRPQDRQFILSSKKLLLSDSGFYLCAWSVPGRAFVEQFFGPGTRLTVL.

The chain couples TRBV7-6 to TRBJ1-5, with D hard to call. The CDR3 totals 15 residues. In germline, CDR1 is SGHVS, CDR2 FNYEAQ. V was shortened by 2 bases and J by 0 bases, with 8 bases between the two germline ends. CDR3 nucleotide sequence: TGTGCCAGCAGCTTAATCAGGTATAGCAATCAGCCCCAGCATTTT. Protein product: CASSLIRYSNQPQHF.

This chain uses TRBV7-2 with TRBJ2-2; 8 bases align to TRBD1. The CDR3 sequence is 14 residues long. Trimming removed 5 bases from V and 5 bases from J; junction bases left unmatched: 4. Germline assignment: CDR1 SGHTA and CDR2 FQGNSA. The CDR3: CASSADRGTGELFF. The CDR3 bases are TGTGCCAGCAGCGCAGACAGGGGAACCGGGGAGCTGTTTTTT. Looking up the rest from reference TRBV7-2 and TRBJ2-2 gives the full variable domain: GAGVSQSPSNKVTEKGKDVELRCDPISGHTALYWYRQSLGQGLEFLIYFQGNSAPDKSGLPSDRFSAERTGGSVSTLTIQRTQQEDSAVYLCASSADRGTGELFFGEGSRLTVL.

The rearrangement joins TRBV11-2 to TRBJ1-1; D unclear. Trimming removed 5 bases from V and 5 bases from J, with 18 bases in between. The CDR3 consists of 15 residues. Looked up from germline, CDR1 is SGHAT and CDR2 is FQNNGV. The CDR3 is CASSPAPGSWTEAFF. For the CDR3, the DNA is TGTGCCAGCAGCCCCGCGCCGGGGAGTTGGACTGAAGCTTTCTTT.

The gene calls are TRBV5-1 and TRBJ2-7, with a possible D match to TRBD1 (6 bases). CDR3 length equals 14 residues. The V end was cut by 2 bases, the J end by 3 bases, with 12 bases between. Germline assignment: CDR1 SGHRS and CDR2 YFSETQ. The CDR3 loop is CASSFFTGSYEQYF. CDR3 nucleotide sequence: TGCGCCAGCAGCTTCTTTACAGGGAGCTACGAGCAGTACTTC.

V is TRBV2 and J is TRBJ1-5, with a possible D match to TRBD1 (6 bases). This CDR3 has 16 amino acids. Looked up from germline, CDR1 is SNHLY and CDR2 is FYNNEI. V was clipped by 6 bases and J by 0 bases, with 15 bases between them. CDR3 nucleotide sequence: TGTGCCAGCAGACAGGGTTGGGAATATAGCAATCAGCCCCAGCATTTT. Its protein is CASRQGWEYSNQPQHF.